This entry describes one T cell receptor (beta chain). TCRdb's copy holds only in-frame clones and misses some; the assay was immunoSEQ multiplex PCR. Here the sample spans under 150,000 clones, around 87% being singletons. The data belong to a study of PD-1 blockade in mismatch repair-deficient tumors. Looked up from germline, CDR1 is SGHAT and CDR2 is FQNNGV. V lost 5 bases, J lost 2 bases, and 19 bases lay in between. The CDR3 sequence is 16 residues long. Mismatch repair deficiency was confirmed in all patients, by PCR or immunohistochemistry. Three pembrolizumab responders had their TCRs sequenced.

The receptor was derived from an adult with mismatch repair-deficient cancer. The chain has TRBV11-2 and TRBJ2-7, with D tentatively TRBD1 or TRBD2 (5 bases each). The sequencing here drew on peripheral blood, taken 44 weeks after starting pembrolizumab. Here the CDR3 reads CASSGSGKGVPYEQYF. For the CDR3, the DNA is TGTGCCAGCAGCGGATCGGGGAAAGGGGTTCCCTACGAGCAGTACTTC.